These 6 T cell receptor beta chains originate from one sample sequenced in a study of T cells expressing NK-cell markers. TCRdb reanalyzed the 5' RACE reads and collapses them to one entry per CDR3 protein, without DNA. Found here are 150,000 to 200,000 distinct CDR3 sequences; the top ten clones hold roughly 18%. The sequenced material came from blood T cells: a sorted CD56 or NKG2C T cell subset, CD4+ or CD8+ T cells, or bulk PBMC T cells (not recorded which). These receptors were taken from a woman aged 18-69 years in good health.

The chain carries TRBV12-3 or TRBV12-4 and TRBJ1-1; lacking DNA, the TRBD1 call made by TCRdb goes unchecked. The CDR3 has 16 amino acids. The CDR3 here is CASSSGLRTVNTEAFF.

The V and J genes are TRBV9 and TRBJ1-1. Germline values: CDR1 SGDLS, CDR2 YYNGEE. This CDR3 has 14 amino acids. CDR3 in amino acids: CASSPTDRHTEAFF.

The chain uses TRBV5-1 and TRBJ2-2; there is no DNA to check the TCRdb D call of TRBD2. CDR1 is SGHRS, CDR2 YFSETQ, per germline. The CDR3 is made up of 15 amino acids. The CDR3 spells CASSSLAGDTGELFF.

This chain joins TRBV4-1 and TRBJ2-7; as DNA is missing, the TRBD1 call by TCRdb cannot be tested. The germline V gene encodes CDR1 MGHRA and CDR2 YSYEKL. CDR3 length: 17 residues. The CDR3 spells CASSQATFRRGGVEQYF.

V gene TRBV29-1 combines with J gene TRBJ2-1; TCRdb's D call of TRBD2 is untestable without DNA. The CDR3 has 21 residues. Germline loops: CDR1 SQVTM, CDR2 ANQGSEA. CDR3: CSVEPMAGLAGGGGSYNEQFF.

The chain is built from TRBV27 and TRBJ2-6; checking the TCRdb D call of TRBD1 is not possible without DNA. The CDR3 is 16 residues long. CDR1 and CDR2 from the germline V gene are MNHEY and SMNVEV (reference sequence). This chain's CDR3 is CARRDRVCSGANVLTF.